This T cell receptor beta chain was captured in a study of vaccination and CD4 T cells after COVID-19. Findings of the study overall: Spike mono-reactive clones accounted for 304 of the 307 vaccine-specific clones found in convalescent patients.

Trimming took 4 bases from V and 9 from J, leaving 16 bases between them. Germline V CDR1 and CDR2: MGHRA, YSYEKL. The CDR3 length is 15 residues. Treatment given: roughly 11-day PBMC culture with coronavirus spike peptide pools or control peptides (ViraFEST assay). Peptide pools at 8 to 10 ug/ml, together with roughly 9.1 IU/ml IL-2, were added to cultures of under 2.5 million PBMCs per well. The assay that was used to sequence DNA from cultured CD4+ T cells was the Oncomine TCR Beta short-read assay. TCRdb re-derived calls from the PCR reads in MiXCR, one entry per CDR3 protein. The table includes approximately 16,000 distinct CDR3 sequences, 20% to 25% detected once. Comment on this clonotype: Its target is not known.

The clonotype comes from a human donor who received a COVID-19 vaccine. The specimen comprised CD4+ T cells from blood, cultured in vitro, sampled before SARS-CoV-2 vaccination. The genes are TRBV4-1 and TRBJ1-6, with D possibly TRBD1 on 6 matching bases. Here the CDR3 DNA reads TGCGCCAGCAGCCCAACGTTGGGGGCGGTTTCACCCCTCCACTTT. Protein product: CASSPTLGAVSPLHF.